The clone carrying this TCR beta chain has at least ten counts. Antigen unknown. RNA transcripts yielded amplified TCR beta CDR3 regions. TCR CDR3 regions were first amplified by RT-PCR with HTBI primers. TCRdb called the multiplex PCR reads again in MiXCR, with one record for every CDR3 protein. The table lists 310,000 or so distinct CDR3 sequences, approximately 15% of them singletons. The source of the sample is a study of T cells in Graves' hyperthyroidism and ophthalmopathy. Broader study findings: Blood also showed most of the thyroid clonotypes that were expanded above 0.001. Ophthalmopathy, which appeared later, was predicted by the model a median 6.5 months before onset.

Ophthalmopathy patients all had a Clinical Activity Score of at least 3, a NOSPECS grade of at least 4 and disease under 3 months old. It was 8.5 to 10 ml of fresh peripheral blood that supplied the PBMCs. V lost 3 bases to trimming and J lost 3 bases; unmatched junction nucleotides: 6. Germline CDR1 is KGHDR and CDR2 is SFDVKD. The CDR3 contains 18 residues. The sequenced sample was blood. The TCR originated in a woman aged 60-75 years with Graves' ophthalmopathy. V is TRBV24-1 and J is TRBJ2-1; 14 bases map to TRBD2. For the CDR3, the DNA is TGTGCCACCAGTGATGCCATCGGGACTAGCGGGAGCTACAATGAGCAGTTCTTC. Its translation: CATSDAIGTSGSYNEQFF.